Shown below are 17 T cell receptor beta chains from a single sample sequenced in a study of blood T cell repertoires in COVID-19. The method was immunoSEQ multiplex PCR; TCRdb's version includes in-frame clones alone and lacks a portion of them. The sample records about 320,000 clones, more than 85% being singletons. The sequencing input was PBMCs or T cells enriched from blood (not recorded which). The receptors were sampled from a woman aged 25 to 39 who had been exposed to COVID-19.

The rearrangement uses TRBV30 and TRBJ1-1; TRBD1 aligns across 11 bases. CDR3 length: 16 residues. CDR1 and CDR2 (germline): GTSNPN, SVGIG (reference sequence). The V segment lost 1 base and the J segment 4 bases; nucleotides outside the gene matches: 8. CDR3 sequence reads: CAWSADRGPGITEAFF. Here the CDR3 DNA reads TGTGCCTGGAGTGCGGACAGGGGGCCGGGGATCACTGAAGCTTTCTTT.

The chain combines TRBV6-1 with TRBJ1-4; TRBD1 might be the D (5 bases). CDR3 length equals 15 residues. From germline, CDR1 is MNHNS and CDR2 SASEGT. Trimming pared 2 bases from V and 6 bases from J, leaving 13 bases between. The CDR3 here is CASSERRVKHEKLFF. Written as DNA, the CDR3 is TGTGCCAGCAGTGAACGCAGGGTAAAACATGAAAAACTGTTTTTT.

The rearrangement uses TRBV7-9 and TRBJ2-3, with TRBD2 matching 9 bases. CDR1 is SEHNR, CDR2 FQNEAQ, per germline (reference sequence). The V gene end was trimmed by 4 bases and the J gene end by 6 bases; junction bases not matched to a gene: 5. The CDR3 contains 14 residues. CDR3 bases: TGTGCCAGCAGCTCAGGACTAGCGTGGGATACGCAGTATTTT. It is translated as CASSSGLAWDTQYF.

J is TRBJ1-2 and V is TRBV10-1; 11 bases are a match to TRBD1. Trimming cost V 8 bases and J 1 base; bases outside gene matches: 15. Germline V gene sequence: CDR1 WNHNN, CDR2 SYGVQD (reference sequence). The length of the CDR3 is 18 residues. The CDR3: CASGKIVGQGDLNYGYTF. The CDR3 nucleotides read TGCGCCAGCGGAAAGATTGTGGGACAGGGGGATCTTAACTATGGCTACACCTTC.

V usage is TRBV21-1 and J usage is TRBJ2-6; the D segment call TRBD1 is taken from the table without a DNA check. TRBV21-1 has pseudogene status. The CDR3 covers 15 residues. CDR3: CASRTVPSGANVLTF. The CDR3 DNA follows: TGTGCCAGCCGGACAGTTCCCTCTGGGGCCAACGTCCTGACTTTC.

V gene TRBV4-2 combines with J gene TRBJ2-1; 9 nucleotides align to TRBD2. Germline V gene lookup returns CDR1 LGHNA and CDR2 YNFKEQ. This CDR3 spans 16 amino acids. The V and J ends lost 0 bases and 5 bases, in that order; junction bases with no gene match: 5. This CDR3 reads CASSQDLTSGHNEQFF. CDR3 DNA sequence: TGTGCCAGCAGCCAAGATCTGACTAGCGGACACAATGAGCAGTTCTTC.

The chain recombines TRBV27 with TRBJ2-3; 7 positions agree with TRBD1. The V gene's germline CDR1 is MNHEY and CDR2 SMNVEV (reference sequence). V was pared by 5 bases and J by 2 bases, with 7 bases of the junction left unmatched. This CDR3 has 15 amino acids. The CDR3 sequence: CASSLKDRTTDTQYF. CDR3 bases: TGTGCCAGCAGTCTCAAGGACAGGACCACAGATACGCAGTATTTT.

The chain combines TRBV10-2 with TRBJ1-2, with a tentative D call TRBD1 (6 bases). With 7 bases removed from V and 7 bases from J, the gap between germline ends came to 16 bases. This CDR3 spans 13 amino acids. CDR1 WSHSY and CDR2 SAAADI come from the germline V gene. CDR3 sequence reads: CASTGQREGGYTF. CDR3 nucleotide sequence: TGCGCCAGCACTGGACAGAGGGAAGGTGGCTACACCTTC.

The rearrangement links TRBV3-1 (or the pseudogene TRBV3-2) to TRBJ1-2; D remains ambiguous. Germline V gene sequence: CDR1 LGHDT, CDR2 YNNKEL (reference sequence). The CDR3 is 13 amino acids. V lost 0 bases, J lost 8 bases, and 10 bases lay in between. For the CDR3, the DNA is TGTGCCAGCAGCCAAGATGAGGCCCTGGGCTACACCTTC. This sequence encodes CASSQDEALGYTF.

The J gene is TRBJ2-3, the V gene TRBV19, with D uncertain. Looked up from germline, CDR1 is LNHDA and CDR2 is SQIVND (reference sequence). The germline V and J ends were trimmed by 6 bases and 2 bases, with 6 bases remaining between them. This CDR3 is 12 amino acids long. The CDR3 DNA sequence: TGTGCCAGTAGATCAGACACAGATACGCAGTATTTT. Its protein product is CASRSDTDTQYF.

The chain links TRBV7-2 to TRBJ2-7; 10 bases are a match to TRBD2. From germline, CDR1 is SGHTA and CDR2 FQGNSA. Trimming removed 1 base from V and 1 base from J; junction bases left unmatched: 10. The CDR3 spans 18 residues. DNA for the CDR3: TGTGCCAGCAGCTTAGTTCCCCCTAGCGGGGGCTCTTCCTACGAGCAGTACTTC. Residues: CASSLVPPSGGSSYEQYF.

CDR3: CSGRWAVENTEAFF. The DNA of the CDR3 is TGCAGCGGCCGTTGGGCAGTCGAGAACACTGAAGCTTTCTTT. The chain combines TRBV29-1 with TRBJ1-1; no clear D. CDR3 length equals 14 residues. Germline-derived CDR1 and CDR2 are SQVTM and ANQGSEA. V shed 7 bases and J shed 1 base, with 16 bases lying between them. The full variable domain, with the rest looked up from reference TRBV29-1 and TRBJ1-1, is SAVISQKPSRDICQRGTSLTIQCQVDSQVTMMFWYRQQPGQSLTLIATANQGSEATYESGFVIDKFPISRPNLTFSTLTVSNMSPEDSSIYLCSGRWAVENTEAFFGQGTRLTVV.

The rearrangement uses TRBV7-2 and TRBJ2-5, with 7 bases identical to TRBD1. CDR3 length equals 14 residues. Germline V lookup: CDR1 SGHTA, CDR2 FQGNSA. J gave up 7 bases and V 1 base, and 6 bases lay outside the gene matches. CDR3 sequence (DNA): TGTGCCAGCAGCTTAGGACAGGGAACGCGGACCCAGTACTTC. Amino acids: CASSLGQGTRTQYF.

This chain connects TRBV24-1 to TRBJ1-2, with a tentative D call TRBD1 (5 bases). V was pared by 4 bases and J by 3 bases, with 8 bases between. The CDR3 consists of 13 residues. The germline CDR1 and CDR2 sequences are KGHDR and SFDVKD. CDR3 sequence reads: CATSDSGYYGYTF. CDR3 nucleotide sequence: TGTGCCACCAGTGACTCAGGGTACTATGGCTACACCTTC.

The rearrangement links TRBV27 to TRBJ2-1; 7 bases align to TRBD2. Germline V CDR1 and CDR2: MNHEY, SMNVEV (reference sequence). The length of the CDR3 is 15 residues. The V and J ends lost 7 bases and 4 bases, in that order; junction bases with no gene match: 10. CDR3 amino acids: CASKEIKRDYNEQFF. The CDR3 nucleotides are TGTGCCAGCAAGGAAATCAAGCGGGATTACAATGAGCAGTTCTTC.

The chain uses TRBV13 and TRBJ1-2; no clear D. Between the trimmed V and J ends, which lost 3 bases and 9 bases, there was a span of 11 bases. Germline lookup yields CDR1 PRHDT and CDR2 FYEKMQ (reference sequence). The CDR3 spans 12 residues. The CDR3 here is CASSFAAQSYTF. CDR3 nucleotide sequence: TGTGCCAGCAGCTTTGCGGCCCAAAGCTACACCTTC.

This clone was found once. The CDR3 DNA reads TGTGCCAGCAGCCAAGATAGGACTAGCGGGGTCCTTGAGACCCAGTACTTC. Protein: CASSQDRTSGVLETQYF. The chain couples TRBV3-1 (or the pseudogene TRBV3-2) to TRBJ2-5; 12 bases line up with TRBD2. Germline V gives CDR1 LGHDT, CDR2 YNNKEL (reference sequence). This CDR3 region has 17 residues. The V segment lost 0 bases and the J segment 5 bases; nucleotides outside the gene matches: 7.